The entry below gives a single T cell receptor beta chain sequence along with its context. Its antigen has not been determined. One base away there is no much larger clone; base qualities are not given. The cohort comprised fewer than 700 healthy bone marrow donors. At the time of sampling, every cohort member was nominally healthy, though immune exposures that went unrecorded were likely present. The donor was CMV seronegative and was included in the group of several hundred seronegative cohort members. A peripheral blood sample was collected from each donor, and TCR beta sequencing was performed on peripheral blood mononuclear cells. The Qiagen DNeasy Blood Extraction Kit was used to extract genomic DNA from the blood cell samples. The library was made by the immunoSEQ multiplex PCR assay. The multiplex PCR relied on a mix of 60 forward primers for TCR Vbeta segments and 13 reverse primers for TCR Jbeta segments. A multiplex PCR assay on genomic DNA amplified the CDR3 region of rearranged TCR beta genes. The amplified TCR beta libraries were sequenced on the Illumina HiSeq System as 87-base-pair reads. Concerning the study's data processing: In a later analysis, some 80 million unique TCR beta chains were counted across the roughly 610 repertoires, and some 10 million of these chains were shared by at least two donors. A nearest-neighbor algorithm error-corrected the raw reads and collapsed the reads into unique sequences, merging closely related sequences to remove PCR and sequencing errors. CDR3 sequences were aligned to IMGT reference sequences to assign V, D and J gene segments. For a sequence to be retained, a match of at least six nucleotides was required to both a V gene segment and a J gene segment. Rearrangements were called productive when the CDR3 lacked stop codons and stayed in frame with V and J; all others were non-productive. Following IMGT convention, CDR3 was defined as the stretch from the second conserved V-encoded cysteine to the conserved J-encoded phenylalanine. The earlier analysis of 550 to 650 of the donors excluded any sequence lacking an unambiguous match to a single V gene segment. An earlier analysis of 587 of the donors classified V segments as functional when productive rearrangements were above 56.7% and as segregating when the standard deviation between donors was above 5%. A statistical classification framework was built to diagnose cytomegalovirus status from the catalog of TCR beta chain sequences. A later analysis assigned V and J genes by comparing TCR nucleotide sequences with IMGT/GENE-DB human TR gene sequences. In a later analysis, CDR3 sequences and most-parsimonious VDJ recombination scenarios were assigned using the TCRdist pipeline. A later analysis defined each TCR beta chain by its CDR3 amino acid sequence plus V-gene family, and excluded reads lacking a unique V-gene family. In a later analysis, 550 to 650 highly shared, low-generation-probability nucleotide sequences were removed to address suspected cross-contamination and a sequencing artifact. For each public chain, a later analysis derived a clonal expansion index from normalized ranks of inferred template counts within each repertoire. In a later analysis, generation probabilities were computed with a VDJ recombination model fitted to out-of-frame rearrangements, and the resulting probabilities were checked against IGoR. In a later analysis, hypergeometric tests were used to score TCR-TCR, TCR-HLA and TCR-CMV co-occurrence, with a repertoire-size bias correction applied to TCR pairs. False discovery rates were estimated in a later analysis by permuting HLA or CMV assignments 20 times. In a later analysis, co-occurring TCRs were grouped using DBSCAN, with TCRdist sequence similarity added in when clustering inside HLA-allele-positive subsets. Repertoires with fewer than 30,000 or more than 120,000 public chains were left out of co-occurrence clustering, as were a handful of repertoires with anomalous nucleotide sharing. This is the immuneACCESS table as TCRdb keeps it, with only in-frame sequences that have V and J called. A part of the clones is gone; compared with another copy, unresolved V genes explain less than half, and the rest is unexplained. V and J calls and clone size follow that table, whereas D and trimming were derived from the DNA. A total of about 120,000 clones appear in this sample, 65% to 90% of them only once. About 3.9% of the sample is held by the ten biggest clonotypes.

This sample was included in a study of cytomegalovirus exposure and HLA in healthy donors (dated by TCRdb to about 2017). Describing the broader study: An earlier analysis of 587 of the donors reported 276 Gb of sequence data and some 110 million unique TCR beta sequences obtained from around 190 million T cells. About 300 gigabases of sequencing data and around 88 million unique TCR sequences made up an early release that covered about 640 HLA-typed donors. Of the 300 to 500 genotyped donors, less than 85% were placed in the genetic ancestry cluster associated with self-reported Caucasian donors. The aim of the study was to test whether cataloging public T cell receptors could identify signatures of past pathogen exposure. Using immunosequencing, the study profiled T cell repertoires from 550 to 750 subjects and related those repertoires to cytomegalovirus serostatus. Along with the approximately 700-subject first cohort, a separate validation cohort of around 110 different subjects was used. High-throughput TCR immunosequencing, statistical association of individual TCRs with disease status, and machine learning were combined to predict cytomegalovirus infection status. In a later analysis, previously published TCR beta repertoires from some 640 donors were re-analyzed and high-resolution HLA genotyping was added so that TCR occurrence patterns could be studied. In the later analysis, no new phenotypic data were used to find candidate immune exposures; instead, reliance was placed on TCR beta sequences and their occurrence across donors. In an earlier analysis of over 550 of the donors, high-throughput TCR beta sequencing was used to judge whether each TCR beta V gene segment behaved as functional or pseudogenic. Alongside the repertoire data, information on donor age, sex, ethnicity and CMV serostatus was compiled. In a later genetic analysis, genome-wide SNP genotypes for 398 of the 666 donors were used, and that subset was treated as a discovery cohort. Every discovery cohort repertoire had been produced on one sequencing platform. HLA typing included class I and class II loci at four-digit resolution. The number of donors typed differed by locus, with about 629-640 for A, B, C, DRB1 and DQB1, more than 500 for DQA1, 600 to 610 for DPA1, and under 490 for DPB1. Because of strong linkage in the cohort, a few DR-DQ haplotypes were treated as single units for association and clustering. Among several hundred genotyped donors of the cohort, an average of around 240,000 unique TCR beta nucleotide sequences was sequenced per donor, of which 15% to 20% were non-productive. The full study reports these points: A further reported finding was that TCR beta sequences accurately predicted the HLA-A and HLA-B alleles for most subjects in the first cohort. CMV serostatus was the only immune exposure information available for the cohort. Correlated functional status among segregating V segments might reflect linkage disequilibrium, but an unknown experimental factor could not be ruled out. Strong co-occurrence of HLA alleles, especially DR and DQ, made assigning TCR associations to individual alleles difficult. Roughly uniform sequencing depth across donors was assumed in presence/absence analyses, although this assumption may not hold. Cytomegalovirus status was reported to be diagnosed by the classifier with high specificity and sensitivity in both the original and validation cohorts. A later genetic analysis reported fewer N-insertions in productive TCRs among donors in an Asian-associated ancestry cluster than the roughly 700-donor mean. According to a later analysis, most CMV-associated TCR beta chains appeared to be HLA-restricted, and the HLA associations seemed to be driven largely by CMV exposure. The earlier analysis of around 600 of the donors excluded some 15 rarely observed V segments, including chromosome 9 orphons, because counts were too low. Most TCR sequences were observed very rarely across donors, whereas some public TCRs were present in many individuals. In this cohort, only TCR beta chains were sequenced, and detectable features were limited by the absence of alpha or paired-chain data. A group of highly shared sequence variants was considered likely to be a technical artifact of the sequencing pipeline. In a later analysis, the rate of TCR association differed among HLA loci, with DRB1 alleles having the most associated TCRs and HLA-C alleles having the fewest. Because HLA typing was missing for some donors at each locus, association tests included only the typed subset. A later analysis found that HLA-associated TCR beta chains were more clonally expanded and had lower generation probabilities than equally common non-associated chains. Three of the identified cytomegalovirus-associated TCR beta chains were confirmed in vitro to be specific for cytomegalovirus antigens. At a false discovery rate of 0.05, a later analysis linked about 16,000 TCR beta sequences to specific HLA alleles. An association between a missense DCLRE1C variant and V-gene and J-gene trimming of TCR beta chains was found in a later genetic analysis and replicated in an independent cohort. Several of the top co-occurrence clusters appeared to be linked to parvovirus B19, influenza, CMV and Epstein-Barr virus, according to a later analysis. A total of 164 TCR beta chains were listed by the study as associated with cytomegalovirus. The authors suggested that the approach could potentially be extended to other disease states and immunological phenotypes. Broadly in line with IMGT annotations, most TCR beta V segments showed up in productive rearrangements about 90% or about 30% of the time in an earlier analysis of about 500 of the donors.

The source material was PBMCs. This clonotype originated in a woman aged 25 to 45 in good health and CMV-seronegative.

DNA sequence: TGCGCCAGCAGTGTTAGCGGTAGGGGAAGTGAGCAGTTCTTC. Its protein reads: CASSVSGRGSEQFF. This sequence uses TRBV10-1 and TRBJ2-1, with a tentative D gene TRBD2 over 6 matching bases. V was cut back by 4 bases and J by 9 bases, leaving a gap of 16 bases between them. Including the terminal cysteine and phenylalanine, the CDR3 comprises 14 residues. The only DNA kept is the CDR3, 42 bases in frame from the first base. According to the germline V gene (reference sequence), CDR1 reads WNHNN and CDR2 reads SYGVQD.